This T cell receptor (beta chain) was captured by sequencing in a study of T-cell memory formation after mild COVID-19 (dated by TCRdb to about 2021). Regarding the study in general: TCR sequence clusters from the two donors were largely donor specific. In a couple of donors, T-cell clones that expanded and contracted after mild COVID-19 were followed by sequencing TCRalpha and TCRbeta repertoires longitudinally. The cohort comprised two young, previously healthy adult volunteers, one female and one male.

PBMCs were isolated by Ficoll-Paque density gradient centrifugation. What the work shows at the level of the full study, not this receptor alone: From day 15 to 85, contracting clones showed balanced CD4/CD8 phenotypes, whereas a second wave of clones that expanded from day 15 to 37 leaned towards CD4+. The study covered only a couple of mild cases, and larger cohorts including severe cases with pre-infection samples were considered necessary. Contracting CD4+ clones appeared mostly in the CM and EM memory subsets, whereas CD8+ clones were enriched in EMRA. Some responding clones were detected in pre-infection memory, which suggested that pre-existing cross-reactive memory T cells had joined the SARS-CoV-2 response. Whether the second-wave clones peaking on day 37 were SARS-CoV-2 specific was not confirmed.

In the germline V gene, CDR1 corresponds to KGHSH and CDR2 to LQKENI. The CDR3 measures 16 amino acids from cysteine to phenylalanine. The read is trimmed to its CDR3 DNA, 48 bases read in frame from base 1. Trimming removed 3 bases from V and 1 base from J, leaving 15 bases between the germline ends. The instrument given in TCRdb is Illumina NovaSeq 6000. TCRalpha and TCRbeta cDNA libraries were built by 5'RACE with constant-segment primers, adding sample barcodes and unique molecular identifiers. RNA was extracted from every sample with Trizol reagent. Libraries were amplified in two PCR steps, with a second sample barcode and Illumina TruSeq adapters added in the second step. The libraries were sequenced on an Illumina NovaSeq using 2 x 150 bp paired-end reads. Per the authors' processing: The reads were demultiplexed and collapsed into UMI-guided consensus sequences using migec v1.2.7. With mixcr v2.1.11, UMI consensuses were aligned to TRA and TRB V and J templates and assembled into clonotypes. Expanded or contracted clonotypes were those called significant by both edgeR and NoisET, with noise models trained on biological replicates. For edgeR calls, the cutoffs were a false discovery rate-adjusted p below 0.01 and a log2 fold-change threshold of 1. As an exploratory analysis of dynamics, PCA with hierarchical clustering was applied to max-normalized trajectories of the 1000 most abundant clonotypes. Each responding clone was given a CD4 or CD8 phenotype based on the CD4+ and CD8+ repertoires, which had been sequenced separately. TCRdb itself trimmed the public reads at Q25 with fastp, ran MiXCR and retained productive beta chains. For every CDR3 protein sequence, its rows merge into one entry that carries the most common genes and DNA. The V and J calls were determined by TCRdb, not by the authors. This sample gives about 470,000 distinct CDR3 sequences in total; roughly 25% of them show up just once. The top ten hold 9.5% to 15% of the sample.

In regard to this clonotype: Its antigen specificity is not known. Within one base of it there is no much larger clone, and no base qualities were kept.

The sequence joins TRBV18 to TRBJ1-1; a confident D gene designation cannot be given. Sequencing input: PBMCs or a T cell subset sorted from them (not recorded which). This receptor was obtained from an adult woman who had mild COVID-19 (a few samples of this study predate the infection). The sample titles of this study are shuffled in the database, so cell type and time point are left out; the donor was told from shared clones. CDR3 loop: CASSPSTGFSNTEAFF. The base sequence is TGTGCCAGCTCACCCTCGACGGGGTTCTCGAACACTGAAGCTTTCTTT.